The clone carrying this TCR beta chain was found a few times. What it binds is unknown. A total of 2 million PBMCs stored at -80 degrees C provided the unsorted libraries. These data come from a study of neurological immune-mediated disorders. The V gene lost 3 bases and the J gene lost 3 bases, with 6 bases spanning the gap. CDR1 and CDR2 (germline): KGHSH, LQKENI. The CDR3 contains 12 residues. 5'RACE employing 10-nucleotide random UMIs yielded the cDNA. Per sequencing run, 15-18 subjects together gave over 190 million TCR-beta sequences. TCRdb processed the 5' RACE reads anew with MiXCR; each CDR3 protein has one entry. The table lists roughly 71,000 distinct CDR3 sequences, around 3.9% of them singletons. Whole-study findings and limits: One related-CDR3 cluster, identified by phylogenetic grouping, held the repertoires of 18 of 34 multiple sclerosis patients and was a possible signature.

The sample taken for sequencing was PBMCs. The rearrangement links TRBV18 to TRBJ2-7; D is unresolved. The sequence came from a man aged 25 to 40 with multiple sclerosis. This chain's CDR3 is CASSPTFYEQYF. CDR3 nucleotides: TGTGCCAGCTCACCGACTTTCTACGAGCAGTACTTC.